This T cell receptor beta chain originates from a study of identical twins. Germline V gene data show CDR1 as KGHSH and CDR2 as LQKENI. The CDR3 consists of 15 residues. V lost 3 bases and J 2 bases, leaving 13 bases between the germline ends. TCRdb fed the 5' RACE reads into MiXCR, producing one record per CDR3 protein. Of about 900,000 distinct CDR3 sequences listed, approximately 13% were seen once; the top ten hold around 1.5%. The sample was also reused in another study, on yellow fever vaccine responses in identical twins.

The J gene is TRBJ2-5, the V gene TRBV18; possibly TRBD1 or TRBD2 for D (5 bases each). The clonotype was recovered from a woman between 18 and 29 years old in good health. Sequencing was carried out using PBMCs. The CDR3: CASSPQGRVQETQYF. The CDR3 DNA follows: TGTGCCAGCTCACCGCAGGGACGGGTGCAAGAGACCCAGTACTTC.